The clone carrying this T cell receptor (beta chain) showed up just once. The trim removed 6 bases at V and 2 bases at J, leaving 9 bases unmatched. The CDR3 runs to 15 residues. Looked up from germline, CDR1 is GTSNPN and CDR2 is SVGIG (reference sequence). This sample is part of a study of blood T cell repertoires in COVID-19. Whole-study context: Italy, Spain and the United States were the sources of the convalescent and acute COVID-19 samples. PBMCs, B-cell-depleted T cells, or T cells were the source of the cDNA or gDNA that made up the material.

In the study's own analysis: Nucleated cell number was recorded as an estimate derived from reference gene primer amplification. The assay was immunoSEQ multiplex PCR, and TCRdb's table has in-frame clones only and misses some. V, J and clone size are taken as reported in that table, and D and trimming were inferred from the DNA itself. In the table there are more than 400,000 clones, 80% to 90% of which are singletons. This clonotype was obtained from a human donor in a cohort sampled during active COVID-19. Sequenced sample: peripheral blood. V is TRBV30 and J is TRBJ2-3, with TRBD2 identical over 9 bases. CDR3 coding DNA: TGTGCCTGCCCCGCCCTAGCGGGGTCCACAGATACGCAGTATTTT. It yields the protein CACPALAGSTDTQYF.